This T cell receptor (beta chain) was captured in a study of CD8 T cells in ankylosing spondylitis. Study observations and caveats: For ankylosing spondylitis blood, a TCR beta motif of 8 or 9 highly homologous variants appeared characteristic.

Remarks on this clonotype: What it recognizes is unknown.

One entry per CDR3 protein, called by TCRdb with MiXCR from the 5' RACE reads. The data contain around 340,000 distinct CDR3 sequences, 20% of them seen just once; the ten biggest clones take up about 12%. The V end lost 1 base, the J end lost 0 bases, and 11 bases lay between the germline ends. The CDR3 runs to 16 residues. This clonotype was obtained from a male donor with ankylosing spondylitis or in good health (not recorded which). Sequenced sample: blood, either unsorted or a sorted T cell fraction (not recorded which). This chain connects TRBV12-3 or TRBV12-4 to TRBJ2-3; possibly TRBD1 for D (5 bases). The DNA of the CDR3 is TGTGCCAGCAGTTTAGAGGGGATGAGGAGCACAGATACGCAGTATTTT. Encoded protein: CASSLEGMRSTDTQYF.